The next 8 T cell receptor beta chains were all read from a single sample in a study of cytomegalovirus exposure and HLA in healthy donors. In the PCR, 60 Vbeta and 13 Jbeta primers were used. Data came from immunoSEQ multiplex PCR; TCRdb stores just in-frame clones and leaves some out. The table has some 130,000 clones, 65% to 70% seen once. Source material: PBMCs. These TCRs come from a human donor in good health.

The gene calls are TRBV7-8 and TRBJ2-2; D remains unclear. This CDR3 contains 14 residues. Trimming left V 10 bases short and J 6 bases short, with 18 bases between. Germline lookup yields CDR1 SGHVS and CDR2 FQNEAQ. Here the CDR3 reads CAINPTRLPGELFF. The CDR3 region has the DNA TGTGCCATAAATCCCACGCGGTTACCCGGGGAGCTGTTTTTT. Full variable domain (remainder filled in from reference TRBV7-8 and TRBJ2-2): GAGVSQSPRYKVAKRGQDVALRCDPISGHVSLFWYQQALGQGPEFLTYFQNEAQLDKSGLPSDRFFAERPEGSVSTLKIQRTQQEDSAVYLCAINPTRLPGELFFGEGSRLTVL.

The V and J genes are TRBV13 and TRBJ2-7, with 11 bases identical to TRBD1. There are 15 residues in the CDR3. The germline CDR1 and CDR2 sequences are PRHDT and FYEKMQ (reference sequence). Trimming removed 5 bases from V and 7 bases from J; junction bases left unmatched: 10. The CDR3 loop is CASSLRDRGIGEQYF. CDR3 nucleotides: TGTGCCAGCAGCCTCCGGGACAGGGGGATAGGGGAGCAGTACTTC.

The chain is built from TRBV4-2 and TRBJ2-7, with TRBD1 identical over 7 bases. V trimming: 3 bases; J trimming: 2 bases; junction bases outside the gene matches: 34. The germline V gene encodes CDR1 LGHNA and CDR2 YNFKEQ. This CDR3 has 24 residues. The DNA for the CDR3 is TGTGCCAGCAGCCATATAAACATCTCACAACGTCGGGACAGCCGCCCGACGACCACCTACGAGCAGTACTTC. Residues: CASSHINISQRRDSRPTTTYEQYF.

The chain uses TRBV28 and TRBJ1-1; D remains ambiguous. CDR1 is MDHEN, CDR2 SYDVKM, per germline. This CDR3 has 13 residues. Trimming pared 11 bases from V and 3 bases from J, leaving 16 bases between. CDR3: CALSRAGDTEAFF. The DNA of the CDR3 is TGTGCCCTCTCACGGGCGGGAGACACTGAAGCTTTCTTT.

The chain links TRBV19 to TRBJ1-5; 7 nucleotides agree with TRBD1. Looked up from germline, CDR1 is LNHDA and CDR2 is SQIVND (reference sequence). V was pared by 8 bases and J by 3 bases, with 10 bases of the junction left unmatched. The CDR3 has 15 amino acids. The CDR3 loop reads CASGRIQGLNQPQHF. Written as DNA, the CDR3 is TGTGCCAGTGGGCGGATACAGGGGCTCAATCAGCCCCAGCATTTT. Drawing the rest from reference TRBV19 and TRBJ1-5, the complete variable domain is DGGITQSPKYLFRKEGQNVTLSCEQNLNHDAMYWYRQDPGQGLRLIYYSQIVNDFQKGDIAEGYSVSREKKESFPLTVTSAQKNPTAFYLCASGRIQGLNQPQHFGDGTRLSIL.

The chain has TRBV28 and TRBJ2-7, with 12 positions matching TRBD2. The CDR3 sequence is 15 residues long. From germline, CDR1 is MDHEN and CDR2 SYDVKM. Trimming took 2 bases from V and 6 from J; bases not matched to a gene: 5. CDR3 region: CASSLRLAGVSEQYF. The DNA for the CDR3 is TGTGCCAGCAGTTTACGACTAGCGGGAGTATCCGAGCAGTACTTC.

This clone was seen more than once but under ten times. This chain links TRBV4-3 with TRBJ2-2, with a weak D call TRBD2 (5 bases). Deletions cut 5 bases from V and 5 bases from J, with 9 bases between. The CDR3 length is 13 residues. Germline V lookup: CDR1 LGHNA, CDR2 YSLEER. This chain's CDR3 is CASSERGTGELFF. CDR3 sequence (DNA): TGCGCCAGCAGCGAACGGGGTACCGGGGAGCTGTTTTTT.

The rearrangement joins TRBV11-1 to TRBJ2-2; a possible D gene is TRBD1 (5 bases). Germline CDR1 and CDR2: SGHAT and FQDESV (reference sequence). V shed 0 bases and J shed 6 bases, with 14 bases lying between them. The CDR3 spans 16 residues. CDR3 DNA sequence: TGTGCCAGCAGCTTAGCAGGGGTCAGGATGGCCGGGGAGCTGTTTTTT. Translating it yields CASSLAGVRMAGELFF.